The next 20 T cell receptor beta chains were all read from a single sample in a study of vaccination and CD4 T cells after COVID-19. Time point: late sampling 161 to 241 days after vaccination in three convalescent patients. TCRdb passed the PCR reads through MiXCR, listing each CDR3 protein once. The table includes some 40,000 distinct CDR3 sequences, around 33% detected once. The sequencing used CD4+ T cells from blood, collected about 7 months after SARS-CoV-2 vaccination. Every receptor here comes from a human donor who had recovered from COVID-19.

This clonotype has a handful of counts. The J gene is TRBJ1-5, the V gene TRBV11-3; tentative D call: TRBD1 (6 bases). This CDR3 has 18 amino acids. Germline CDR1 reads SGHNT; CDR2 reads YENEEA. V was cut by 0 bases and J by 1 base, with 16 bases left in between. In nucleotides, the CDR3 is TGTGCCAGCAGCTTAGATCTCATCGGGGGGCGCAGCAATCAGCCCCAGCATTTT. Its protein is CASSLDLIGGRSNQPQHF.

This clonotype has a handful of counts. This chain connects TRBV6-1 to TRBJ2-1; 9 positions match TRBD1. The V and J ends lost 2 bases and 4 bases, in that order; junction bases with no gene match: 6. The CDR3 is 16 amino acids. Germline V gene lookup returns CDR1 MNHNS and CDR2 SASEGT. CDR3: CASSERVGTGYNEQFF. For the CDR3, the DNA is TGTGCCAGCAGTGAAAGGGTTGGGACAGGGTACAATGAGCAGTTCTTC.

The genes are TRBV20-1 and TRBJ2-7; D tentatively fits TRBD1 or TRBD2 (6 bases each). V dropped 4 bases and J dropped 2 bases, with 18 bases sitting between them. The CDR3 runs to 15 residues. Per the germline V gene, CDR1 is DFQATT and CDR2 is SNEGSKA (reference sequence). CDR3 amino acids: CSATLIGGLAYEQYF. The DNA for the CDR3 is TGCAGTGCTACCCTAATCGGGGGCCTAGCCTACGAGCAGTACTTC.

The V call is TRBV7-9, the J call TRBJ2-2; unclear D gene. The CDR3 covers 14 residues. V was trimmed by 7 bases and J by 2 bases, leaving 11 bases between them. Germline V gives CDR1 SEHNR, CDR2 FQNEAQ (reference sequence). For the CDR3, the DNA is TGTGCCAGCACCAATACTCTCAACACCGGGGAGCTGTTTTTT. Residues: CASTNTLNTGELFF.

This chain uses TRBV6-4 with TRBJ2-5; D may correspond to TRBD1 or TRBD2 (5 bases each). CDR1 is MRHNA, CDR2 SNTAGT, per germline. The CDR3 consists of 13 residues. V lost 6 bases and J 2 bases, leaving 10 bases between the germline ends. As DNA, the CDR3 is TGTGCCAGCAGCCGGGACCCACAAGAGACCCAGTACTTC. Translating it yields CASSRDPQETQYF.

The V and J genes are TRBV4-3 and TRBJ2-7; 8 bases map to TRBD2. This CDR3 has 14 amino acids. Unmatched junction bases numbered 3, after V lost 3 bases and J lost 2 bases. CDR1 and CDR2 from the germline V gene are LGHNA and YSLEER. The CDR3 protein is CASSQGLDTYEQYF. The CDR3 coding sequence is TGCGCCAGCAGCCAGGGACTAGATACCTACGAGCAGTACTTC.

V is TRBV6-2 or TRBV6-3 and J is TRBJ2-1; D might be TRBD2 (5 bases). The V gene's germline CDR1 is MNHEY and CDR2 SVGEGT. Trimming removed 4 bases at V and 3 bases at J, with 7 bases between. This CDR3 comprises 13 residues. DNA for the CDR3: TGTGCCAGCAGTTTTGGGAGCTACAATGAGCAGTTCTTC. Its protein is CASSFGSYNEQFF.

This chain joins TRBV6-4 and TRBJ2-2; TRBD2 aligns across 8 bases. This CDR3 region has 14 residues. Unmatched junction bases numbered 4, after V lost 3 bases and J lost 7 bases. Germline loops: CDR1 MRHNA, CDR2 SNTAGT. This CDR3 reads CASSEREEVGELFF. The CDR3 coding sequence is TGTGCCAGCAGTGAGCGGGAGGAGGTCGGGGAGCTGTTTTTT.

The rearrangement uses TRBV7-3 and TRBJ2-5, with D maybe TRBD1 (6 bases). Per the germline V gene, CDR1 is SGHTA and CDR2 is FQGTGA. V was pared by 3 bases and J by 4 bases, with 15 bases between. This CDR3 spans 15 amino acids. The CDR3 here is CASSFRGQPGETQYF. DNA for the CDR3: TGTGCCAGCAGCTTTCGCGGACAGCCAGGAGAGACCCAGTACTTC.

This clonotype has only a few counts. CDR3 region: CASSFMGGVTEAFF. CDR3 coding DNA: TGTGCCAGCAGTTTTATGGGCGGTGTTACTGAAGCTTTCTTT. The rearrangement joins TRBV28 to TRBJ1-1, with D hard to call. V shed 3 bases and J shed 5 bases, with 13 bases lying between them. Germline V gives CDR1 MDHEN, CDR2 SYDVKM. The CDR3 contains 14 residues.

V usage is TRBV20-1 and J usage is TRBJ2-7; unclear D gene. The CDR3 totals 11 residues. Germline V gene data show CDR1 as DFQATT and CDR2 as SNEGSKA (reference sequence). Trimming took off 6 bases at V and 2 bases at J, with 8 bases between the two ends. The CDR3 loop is CSAPHPYEQYF. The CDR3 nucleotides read TGCAGTGCCCCTCATCCCTACGAGCAGTACTTC.

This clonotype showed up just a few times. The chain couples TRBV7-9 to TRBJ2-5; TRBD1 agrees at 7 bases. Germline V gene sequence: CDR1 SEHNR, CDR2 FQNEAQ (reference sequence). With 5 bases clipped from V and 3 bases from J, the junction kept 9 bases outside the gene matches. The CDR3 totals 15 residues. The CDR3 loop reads CASSPRQGWKETQYF. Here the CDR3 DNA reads TGTGCCAGCAGCCCACGACAGGGCTGGAAAGAGACCCAGTACTTC.

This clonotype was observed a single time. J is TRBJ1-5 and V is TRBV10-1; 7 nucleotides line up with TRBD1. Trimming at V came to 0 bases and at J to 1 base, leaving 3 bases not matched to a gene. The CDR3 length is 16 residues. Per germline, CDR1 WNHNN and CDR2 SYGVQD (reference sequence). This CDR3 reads CASSESGRGSNQPQHF. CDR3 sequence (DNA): TGCGCCAGCAGTGAGTCGGGCAGGGGGAGCAATCAGCCCCAGCATTTT.

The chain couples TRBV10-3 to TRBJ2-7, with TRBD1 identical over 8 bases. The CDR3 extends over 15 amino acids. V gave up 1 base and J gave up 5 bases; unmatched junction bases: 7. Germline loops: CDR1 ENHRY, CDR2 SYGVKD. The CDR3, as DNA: TGTGCCATCAGTGAGTTGCAGGGGGCGACCGACGAGCAGTACTTC. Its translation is CAISELQGATDEQYF.

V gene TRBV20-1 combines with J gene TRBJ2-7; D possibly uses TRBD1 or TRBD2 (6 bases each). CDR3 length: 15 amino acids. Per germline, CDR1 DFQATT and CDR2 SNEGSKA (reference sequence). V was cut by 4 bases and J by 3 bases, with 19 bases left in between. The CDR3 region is CSATDSGAGGYEQYF. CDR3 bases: TGCAGTGCTACCGACTCGGGGGCAGGTGGCTACGAGCAGTACTTC.

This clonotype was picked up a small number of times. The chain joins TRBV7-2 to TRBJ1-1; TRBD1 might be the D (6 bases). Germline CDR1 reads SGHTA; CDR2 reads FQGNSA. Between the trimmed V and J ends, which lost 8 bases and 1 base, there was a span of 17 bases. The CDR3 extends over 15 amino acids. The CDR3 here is CASGGGGLGNTEAFF. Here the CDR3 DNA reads TGTGCCAGCGGTGGGGGGGGGCTTGGGAACACTGAAGCTTTCTTT. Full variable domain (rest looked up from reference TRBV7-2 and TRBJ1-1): GAGVSQSPSNKVTEKGKDVELRCDPISGHTALYWYRQSLGQGLEFLIYFQGNSAPDKSGLPSDRFSAERTGGSVSTLTIQRTQQEDSAVYLCASGGGGLGNTEAFFGQGTRLTVV.

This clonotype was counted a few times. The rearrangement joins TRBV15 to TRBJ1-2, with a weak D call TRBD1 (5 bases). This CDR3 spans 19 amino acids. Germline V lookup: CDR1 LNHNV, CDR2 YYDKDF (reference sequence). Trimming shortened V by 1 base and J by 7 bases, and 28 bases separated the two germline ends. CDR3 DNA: TGTGCCACCAGCAGAGGGGGGTGGGACGGGCAAGGTCGGCCAGGTGGCTACACCTTC. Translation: CATSRGGWDGQGRPGGYTF.

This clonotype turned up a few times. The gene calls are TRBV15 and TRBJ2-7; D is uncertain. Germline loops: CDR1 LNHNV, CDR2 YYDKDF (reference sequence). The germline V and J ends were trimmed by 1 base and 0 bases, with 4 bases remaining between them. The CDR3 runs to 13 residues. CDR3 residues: CATSRGSSYEQYF. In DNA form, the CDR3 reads TGTGCCACCAGCAGAGGATCCTCCTACGAGCAGTACTTC.

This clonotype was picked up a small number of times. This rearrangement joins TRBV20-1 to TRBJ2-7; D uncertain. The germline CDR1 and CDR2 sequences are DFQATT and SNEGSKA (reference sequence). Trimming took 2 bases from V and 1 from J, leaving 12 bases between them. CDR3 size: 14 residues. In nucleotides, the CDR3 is TGCAGTGCTAGACCTTGGGAAGGGTCCTACGAGCAGTACTTC. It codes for CSARPWEGSYEQYF.

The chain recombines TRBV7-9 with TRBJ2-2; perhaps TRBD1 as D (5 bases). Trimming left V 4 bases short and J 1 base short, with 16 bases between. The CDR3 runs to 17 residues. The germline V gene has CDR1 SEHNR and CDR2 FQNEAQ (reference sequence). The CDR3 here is CASSSTSTGQNTGELFF. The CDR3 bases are TGTGCCAGCAGCTCGACCTCGACTGGACAGAACACCGGGGAGCTGTTTTTT.